This T cell receptor (beta chain) was identified during a study of CD8 T cells in Susac syndrome. V was clipped by 1 base and J by 5 bases, with 6 bases between them. This CDR3 is built from 13 residues. Germline CDR1 SEHNR, CDR2 FQNEAQ (reference sequence). After extraction with the RNeasy kit, about 0.45 to 1 ug of the RNA was reverse transcribed using random hexamers. Across 54 Vbeta and 13 Jbeta, TCR beta CDR3 was amplified with immunoSEQ multiplex PCR. TCRdb independently ran MiXCR on the immunoSEQ multiplex PCR reads; one entry per CDR3 protein. The sample has more than 200,000 distinct CDR3 sequences, about 93% seen once; the top ten hold around 0.15%.

Source material: CD8+ T cells from PBMCs. The rearrangement uses TRBV7-9 and TRBJ1-5; possibly TRBD1 for D (5 bases). The TCR sequence derives from a human donor with multiple sclerosis. The CDR3 DNA sequence: TGTGCCAGCAGCTTAGTGGGGGATCAGCCCCAGCATTTT. Its translation: CASSLVGDQPQHF.